Presented here are 10 T cell receptor beta chains from one specimen sequenced in a study of CD8 T cells in ankylosing spondylitis. No antigen has been identified for these receptors. Points from the study as a whole: Made up of 7 to 9 highly homologous variants, a TCR beta motif appeared characteristic of ankylosing spondylitis blood.

Via MiXCR, TCRdb re-called the 5' RACE reads, giving one row per CDR3 protein. The data hold approximately 400,000 distinct CDR3 sequences, with roughly a sixth observed a single time. Sequencing input: blood, either unsorted or a sorted T cell fraction (not recorded which). The receptors stem from a male donor with ankylosing spondylitis.

This clonotype was counted between two and nine times. The V call is TRBV15, the J call TRBJ2-2, with D maybe TRBD1 (6 bases). The V end lost 5 bases, the J end lost 6 bases, and 13 bases lay between the germline ends. This CDR3 region has 14 residues. In germline, CDR1 is LNHNV, CDR2 YYDKDF (reference sequence). The CDR3 is CATSFTGKAGELFF. The CDR3, as DNA: TGTGCCACCAGCTTTACAGGGAAGGCCGGGGAGCTGTTTTTT.

The rearrangement uses TRBV29-1 and TRBJ2-1, with 7 bases fitting TRBD2. The J segment lost 0 bases and the V segment lost 8 bases, leaving 4 bases of the junction unmatched. The germline gives CDR1 SQVTM, CDR2 ANQGSEA. The CDR3 contains 13 residues. The CDR3 bases are TGCAGCACTAGCGCAGACTCCTACAATGAGCAGTTCTTC. As protein: CSTSADSYNEQFF.

In its sample, this clonotype was seen a few times. The V call is TRBV24-1, the J call TRBJ1-2; 7 nucleotides align to TRBD1. CDR1 and CDR2 (germline): KGHDR, SFDVKD. The CDR3 length is 14 residues. The ends lost 3 bases at V and 3 bases at J; junction bases unmatched: 3. CDR3 sequence: CATSDTTGYYGYTF. In nucleotides, the CDR3 is TGTGCCACCAGTGATACGACAGGGTACTATGGCTACACCTTC.

V and J are TRBV28 and TRBJ1-1; the D is unclear. Germline V gene lookup returns CDR1 MDHEN and CDR2 SYDVKM. Trimming removed 5 bases from V and 6 bases from J, with 16 bases in between. The CDR3 loop spans 14 amino acids. The CDR3 DNA reads TGTGCCAGCAGTCCACCCTGGACCTCCGCTGAAGCTTTCTTT. This codes for CASSPPWTSAEAFF.

This sequence joins TRBV5-1 and TRBJ2-2; maybe TRBD1 (5 bases). The CDR3 length is 14 residues. Trimming cost V 5 bases and J 1 base, with 9 bases left between them. Germline V gene sequence: CDR1 SGHRS, CDR2 YFSETQ. The CDR3 nucleotides read TGCGCCAGCAGGTTACAGGAGAACACCGGGGAGCTGTTTTTT. Protein: CASRLQENTGELFF.

In its sample, this clonotype was seen a few times. CDR3 nucleotides: TGCGCCAGCAGCCCTCCCTCGGGGAGGGATGAGCAGTTCTTC. Translation: CASSPPSGRDEQFF. The chain couples TRBV4-1 to TRBJ2-1, with 7 bases identical to TRBD2. Germline CDR1 reads MGHRA; CDR2 reads YSYEKL. V shed 4 bases and J 8 bases; nucleotides not matched to a gene: 8. This CDR3 is 14 amino acids long.

This clonotype was recorded at least ten times. This chain uses TRBV12-3 or TRBV12-4 with TRBJ1-5; D is undetermined. The CDR3 has 13 amino acids. V was shortened by 10 bases and J by 3 bases, with 13 bases between the two germline ends. CDR3 nucleotides: TGTGCCATCTCCCGGAGCTTCAATCAGCCCCAGCATTTT. As protein: CAISRSFNQPQHF.

This clonotype has a count of ten or more. V usage is TRBV20-1 and J usage is TRBJ2-5; maybe TRBD1 (6 bases). V shed 1 base and J shed 3 bases, with 12 bases lying between them. The V gene's germline CDR1 is DFQATT and CDR2 SNEGSKA (reference sequence). The CDR3 is made up of 14 amino acids. CDR3 amino acids: CSARVAGAKETQYF. The DNA of the CDR3 is TGCAGTGCTAGAGTGGCAGGGGCGAAAGAGACCCAGTACTTC.

This clonotype was seen more than once but under ten times. The chain couples TRBV29-1 to TRBJ2-2; TRBD2 matches at 7 bases. V dropped 3 bases and J dropped 5; count of bases not matched to a gene: 3. CDR3 length: 13 residues. Per the germline V gene, CDR1 is SQVTM and CDR2 is ANQGSEA. DNA for the CDR3: TGCAGCGTTGACAGAGCGGGGACCGGGGAGCTGTTTTTT. It codes for CSVDRAGTGELFF.

This clonotype has more than one count but fewer than ten. V usage is TRBV7-9 and J usage is TRBJ1-4; D gene unclear. CDR1 is SEHNR and CDR2 is FQNEAQ in the germline V gene (reference sequence). V lost 5 bases, J lost 4 bases, and 11 bases lay in between. The CDR3 has 14 residues. The CDR3: CASSRGGINEKLFF. In DNA, the CDR3 is TGTGCCAGCAGCCGAGGAGGGATTAATGAAAAACTGTTTTTT.